This T cell receptor (beta chain) is drawn from a study of cytomegalovirus exposure and HLA in healthy donors. Study at large: There were 90 million to 130 million unique TCR beta sequences, drawn from 200 million or so T cells, in an earlier analysis.

It was with 60 Vbeta and 13 Jbeta primers that the PCR ran. The data were produced by immunoSEQ multiplex PCR, yet TCRdb's version contains in-frame clones alone and is incomplete. The table lists around 100,000 clones, approximately 85% of them singletons, with roughly 5.9% in the top ten. Study-wide results and limits: The authors excluded some V segments, including TRBV6-2 and TRBV6-3, as indistinguishable. Across donors, sequencing depth was assumed by presence/absence analyses to be roughly uniform.

V lost 4 bases to trimming and J lost 4 bases, with 14 bases between them. The germline CDR1 and CDR2 sequences are SGHTS and YDEGEE. The CDR3 sequence is 15 residues long. As to this clone: What it binds is unknown.

The sequencing sample was made of PBMCs. The J gene is TRBJ1-4, the V gene TRBV5-8; no definite D call. The origin of this receptor is a woman in her late teens or twenties in good health and CMV-seropositive. The CDR3, as DNA: TGTGCCAGCAGCCAGGCAGGAAGGTATAATGAAAAACTGTTTTTT. Its translation: CASSQAGRYNEKLFF.